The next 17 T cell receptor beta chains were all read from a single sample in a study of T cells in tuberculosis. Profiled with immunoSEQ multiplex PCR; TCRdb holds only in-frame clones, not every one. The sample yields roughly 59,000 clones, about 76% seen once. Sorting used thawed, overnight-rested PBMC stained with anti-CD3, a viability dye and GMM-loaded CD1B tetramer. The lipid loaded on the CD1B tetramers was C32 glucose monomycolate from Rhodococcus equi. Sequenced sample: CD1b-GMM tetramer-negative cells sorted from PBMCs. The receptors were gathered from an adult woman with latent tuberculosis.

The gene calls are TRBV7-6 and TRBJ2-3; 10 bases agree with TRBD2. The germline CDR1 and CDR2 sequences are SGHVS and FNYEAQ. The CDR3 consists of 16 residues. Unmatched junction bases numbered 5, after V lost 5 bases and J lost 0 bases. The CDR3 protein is CASSPGLAVSTDTQYF. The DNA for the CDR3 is TGTGCCAGCAGCCCCGGACTAGCGGTTAGCACAGATACGCAGTATTTT.

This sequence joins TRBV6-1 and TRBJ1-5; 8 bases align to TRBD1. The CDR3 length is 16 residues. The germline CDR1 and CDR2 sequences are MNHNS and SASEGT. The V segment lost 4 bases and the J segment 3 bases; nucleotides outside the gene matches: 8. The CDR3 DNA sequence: TGTGCCAGCAGTGGTCTGGACAGGGCCAACAATCAGCCCCAGCATTTT. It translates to CASSGLDRANNQPQHF.

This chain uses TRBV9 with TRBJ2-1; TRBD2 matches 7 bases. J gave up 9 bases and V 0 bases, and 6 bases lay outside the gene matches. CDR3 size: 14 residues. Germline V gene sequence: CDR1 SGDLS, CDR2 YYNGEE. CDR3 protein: CASSVGAGVGEQFF. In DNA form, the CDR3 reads TGTGCCAGCAGCGTAGGTGCGGGAGTGGGTGAGCAGTTCTTC.

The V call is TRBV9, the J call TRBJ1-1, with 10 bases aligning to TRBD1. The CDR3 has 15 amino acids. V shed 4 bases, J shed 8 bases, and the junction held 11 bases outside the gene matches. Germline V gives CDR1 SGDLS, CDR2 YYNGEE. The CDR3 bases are TGTGCCAGCAGCCCTGGGACAGGGGAGAATTGGGAAGCTTTCTTT. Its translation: CASSPGTGENWEAFF.

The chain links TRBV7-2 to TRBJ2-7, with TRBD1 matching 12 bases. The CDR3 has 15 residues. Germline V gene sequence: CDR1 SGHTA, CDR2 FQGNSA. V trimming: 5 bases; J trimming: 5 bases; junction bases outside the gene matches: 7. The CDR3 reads CASSLPGQGAHEQYF. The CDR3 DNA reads TGTGCCAGCAGCCTCCCGGGACAGGGGGCTCACGAGCAGTACTTC.

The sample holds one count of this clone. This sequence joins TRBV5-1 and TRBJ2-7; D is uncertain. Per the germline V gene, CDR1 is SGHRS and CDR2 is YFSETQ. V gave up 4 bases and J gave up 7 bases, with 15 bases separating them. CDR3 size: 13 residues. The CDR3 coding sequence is TGCGCCAGCAGCCGTCAGTCCCCAGGTGAGCAGTACTTC. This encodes CASSRQSPGEQYF. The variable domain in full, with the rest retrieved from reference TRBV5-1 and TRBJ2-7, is KAGVTQTPRYLIKTRGQQVTLSCSPISGHRSVSWYQQTPGQGLQFLFEYFSETQRNKGNFPGRFSGRQFSNSRSEMNVSTLELGDSALYLCASSRQSPGEQYFGPGTRLTVT.

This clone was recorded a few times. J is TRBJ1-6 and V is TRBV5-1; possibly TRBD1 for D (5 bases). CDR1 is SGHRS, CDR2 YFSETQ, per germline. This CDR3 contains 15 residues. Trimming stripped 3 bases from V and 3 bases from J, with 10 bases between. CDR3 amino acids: CASSSGRVYNSPLHF. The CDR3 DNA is TGCGCCAGCAGCTCAGGCAGGGTCTATAATTCACCCCTCCACTTT.

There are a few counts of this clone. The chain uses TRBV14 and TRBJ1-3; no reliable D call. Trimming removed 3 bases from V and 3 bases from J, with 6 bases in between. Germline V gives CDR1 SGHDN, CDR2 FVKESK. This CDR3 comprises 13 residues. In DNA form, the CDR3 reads TGTGCCAGCAGCCAGGGGAGTGGAAACACCATATATTTT. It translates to CASSQGSGNTIYF.

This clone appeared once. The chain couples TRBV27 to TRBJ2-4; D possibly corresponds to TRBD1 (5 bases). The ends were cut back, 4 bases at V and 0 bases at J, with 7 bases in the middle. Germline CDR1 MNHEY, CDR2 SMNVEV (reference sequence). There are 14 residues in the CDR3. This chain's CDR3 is CASSSGLAKNIQYF. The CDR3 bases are TGTGCCAGCAGTTCAGGGTTAGCCAAAAACATTCAGTACTTC.

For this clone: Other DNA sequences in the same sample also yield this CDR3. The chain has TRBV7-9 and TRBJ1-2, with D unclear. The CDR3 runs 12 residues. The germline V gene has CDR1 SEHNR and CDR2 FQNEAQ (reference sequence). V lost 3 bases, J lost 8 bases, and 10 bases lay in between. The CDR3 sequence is CASSFATGGYTF. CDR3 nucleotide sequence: TGTGCCAGCAGCTTCGCGACGGGGGGCTACACCTTC.

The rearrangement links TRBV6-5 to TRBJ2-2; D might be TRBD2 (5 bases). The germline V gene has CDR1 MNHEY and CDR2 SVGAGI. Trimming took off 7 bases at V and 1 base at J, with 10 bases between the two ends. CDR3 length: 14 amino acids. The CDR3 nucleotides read TGTGCCAGCACGAAGAGCGGGAACACCGGGGAGCTGTTTTTT. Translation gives CASTKSGNTGELFF.

The CDR3 reads CAINDRGVSYEQYF. Here the CDR3 DNA reads TGTGCCATCAACGACAGGGGGGTCTCCTACGAGCAGTACTTC. The V gene is TRBV10-3, the J gene TRBJ2-7; TRBD1 agrees at 9 bases. The CDR3 consists of 14 residues. The V segment lost 7 bases and the J segment 0 bases; nucleotides outside the gene matches: 4. Per the germline V gene, CDR1 is ENHRY and CDR2 is SYGVKD.

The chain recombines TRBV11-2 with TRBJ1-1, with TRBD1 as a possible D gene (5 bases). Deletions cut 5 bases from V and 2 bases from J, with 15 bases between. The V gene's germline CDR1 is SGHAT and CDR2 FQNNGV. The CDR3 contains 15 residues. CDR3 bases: TGTGCCAGCAGCCCACTCGACAGCTTTAACACTGAAGCTTTCTTT. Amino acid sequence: CASSPLDSFNTEAFF.

The CDR3 DNA reads TGCGCCAGCAGCTTGGCAGGCAGGGGGTTCCCGAACACTGAAGCTTTCTTT. Translation gives CASSLAGRGFPNTEAFF. The genes are TRBV5-1 and TRBJ1-1; 7 nucleotides line up with TRBD1. Germline CDR1 reads SGHRS; CDR2 reads YFSETQ. V was clipped by 0 bases and J by 1 base; unmatched bases: 9. This CDR3 comprises 17 residues.

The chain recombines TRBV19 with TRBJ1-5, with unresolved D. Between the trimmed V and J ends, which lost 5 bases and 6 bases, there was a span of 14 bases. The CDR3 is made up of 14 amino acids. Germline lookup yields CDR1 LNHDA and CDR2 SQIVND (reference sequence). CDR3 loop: CASSPRERAQPQHF. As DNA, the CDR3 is TGTGCCAGTAGTCCTCGGGAGAGGGCTCAGCCCCAGCATTTT.

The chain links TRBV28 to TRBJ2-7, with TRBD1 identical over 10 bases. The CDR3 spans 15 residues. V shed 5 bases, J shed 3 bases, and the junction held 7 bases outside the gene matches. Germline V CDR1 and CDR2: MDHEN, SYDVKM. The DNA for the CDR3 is TGTGCCAGCAGTCTAGCCGGGACAGGGGACTACGAGCAGTACTTC. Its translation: CASSLAGTGDYEQYF. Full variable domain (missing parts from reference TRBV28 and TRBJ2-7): DVKVTQSSRYLVKRTGEKVFLECVQDMDHENMFWYRQDPGLGLRLIYFSYDVKMKEKGDIPEGYSVSREKKERFSLILESASTNQTSMYLCASSLAGTGDYEQYFGPGTRLTVT.

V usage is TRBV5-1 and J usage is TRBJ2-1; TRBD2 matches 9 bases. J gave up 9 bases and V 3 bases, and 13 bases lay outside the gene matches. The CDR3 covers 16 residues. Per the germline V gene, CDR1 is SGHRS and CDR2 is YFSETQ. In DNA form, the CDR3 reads TGCGCCAGCAGCTCGCCCCCAGTAGCGGGAGCTAGTGAGCAGTTCTTC. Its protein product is CASSSPPVAGASEQFF.